Listed here is a single T cell receptor (beta chain). What antigen it recognizes has not been identified. Base qualities are not at hand, and no much larger clone is one base apart. The data originate from a study of T cells in Graves' hyperthyroidism and ophthalmopathy (dated by TCRdb to about 2019). Concerning the study at large: A discovery cohort of about a hundred patients, about 40 with Graves' ophthalmopathy and 55 to 60 with stable Graves' hyperthyroidism, was used to find distinguishing TCR V-J signatures. Prospective prediction of ophthalmopathy was tested in an independent validation cohort of under 20 hyperthyroidism patients and 17 patients who later progressed to ophthalmopathy. The approximately 100 discovery patients were randomly divided into training and test sets at a 7:3 ratio. In addition, the study compared T-cell repertoires in thyroid tissue and in blood from a handful of Graves' hyperthyroidism patients. After blood sampling, hyperthyroidism patients were treated with methimazole at a starting dose of 30 mg daily, and ophthalmopathy patients were treated with high-dose intravenous methylprednisolone. The paper describes TCR Vbeta CDR3 sequencing of some 130 peripheral blood samples, made up of about 41 ophthalmopathy patients, around 78 hyperthyroidism patients and roughly 17 progressor patients.

A patient counted as having stable Graves' hyperthyroidism if no progression to ophthalmopathy occurred over 18 months of follow-up. Hyperthyroidism patients were aged 18 to 65 years and newly diagnosed, with disease duration of less than 2 months. The study excluded patients with uncontrolled infections, other autoimmune diseases, pregnancy or lactation. Diagnoses were established on the basis of clinical symptoms, serum thyroxine and TRAb, thyroid ultrasound, and orbital computed tomography. Total RNA was extracted with Trizol reagent, and quality was checked on an Agilent 2100 Bioanalyzer. Overall study outcomes, separate from this receptor: No statistical method was used to set the sample size in advance, and investigators knew the group allocation. During validation, the model predicted progression to ophthalmopathy a median of around 6 months ahead of onset, with around 70% sensitivity and 72.22% specificity. A 13 V-J signature model separated ophthalmopathy from stable hyperthyroidism, with about 88% sensitivity and approximately 81% specificity in cross-validation and 80%/75% in testing. Most expanded thyroid clonotypes (frequency above 0.001) were also found in blood, which suggests that blood repertoires may mirror thyroid immune responses.

The TCR beta CDR3 regions were amplified from the RNA transcripts. The first round of RT-PCR for the TCR CDR3 was performed with the HTBI primer set and the Qiagen OneStep RT-PCR kit. Libraries were constructed in a second round of multiplex PCR, after which size selection and purification were performed. Paired-end sequencing of the libraries was performed with 100 bp reads on an Illumina HiSeq2000. As for how the authors treated the data: SOAPnuke was used to process the raw data, with reads discarded if the reads contained adapters or uncalled bases, had a mean Phred below 15, or lacked an exact constant-primer or identifier match. High-quality paired reads were merged with COPE v1.2.5, and unique nucleotide sequences were defined as clonotypes. MiTCR v1.1 was used to align the clonotypes against IMGT TRBV, TRBD and TRBJ reference segments. The analysis included only V-J combinations with a frequency above 0.0001, which together covered roughly 99% of the repertoires. A TCS score was defined as the ratio of F50 (clonal expansion) to E x V (chaos), with BLOSUM62-based TCRdist applied between CDR3 peptides within each V-J. Welch's t-statistics and random forest reduced around 510 V-J features to 10 to 15, which were used in a naive Bayes classifier (R e1071). TCRdb ran its own pipeline on the public reads, namely fastp trimming at Q25 and MiXCR clone calling, and kept in-frame beta chains. Entries are consolidated by CDR3 protein sequence, retaining the most common genes and DNA. The V and J calls reflect TCRdb's pipeline rather than the authors' work. The table for this sample lists around 540,000 distinct CDR3 sequences; 46% of them were counted only once. Approximately 8.2% of the sample lies in the top ten.

Taken from the germline V gene, the CDR1 and CDR2 loops are SGHVS and FNYEAQ. The CDR3 holds 17 amino acids from the cysteine to the phenylalanine. Just the 51-base CDR3 DNA is kept, in frame starting at base 1. This clonotype was sampled from a woman aged 18-29 years with Graves' hyperthyroidism. Donor details come from another sample of the same person, matched by shared clones. The chain is encoded by TRBV7-6 joined to TRBJ1-6, with 7 bases in between that match TRBD1. Matching the DNA end better, TRBJ1-1 makes the J call doubtful. The sequencing sample was made of peripheral blood or thyroid tissue (not recorded which). The nucleotide sequence reads as follows: TGTGCCACCCGACAGGGAAGCTCAGACTACAGGGCCGATGAAGCTTTCTTT. It is translated as CATRQGSSDYRADEAFF.